These 13 T cell receptor beta chains originate from one sample sequenced in a study of blood T cell repertoires in COVID-19. Produced via immunoSEQ multiplex PCR; TCRdb's table is partial and in-frame only. The repertoire has 100,000 to 150,000 clones, 85% of them found once; the top ten carry around 27%. Sequenced sample: peripheral blood. Receptors originate from an elderly woman with acute or convalescent COVID-19.

V and J are TRBV6-2 or TRBV6-3 and TRBJ2-6, with a possible D match to TRBD2 (6 bases). V dropped 2 bases and J dropped 0 bases, with 11 bases sitting between them. The CDR3 has 17 residues. Germline lookup yields CDR1 MNHEY and CDR2 SVGEGT. CDR3 bases: TGTGCCAGCAGTTACGGAGGGGCGAGCTCTGGGGCCAACGTCCTGACTTTC. This translates into CASSYGGASSGANVLTF.

The V call is TRBV5-1, the J call TRBJ1-2, with D uncertain. The CDR3 contains 14 residues. CDR1 and CDR2 from the germline V gene are SGHRS and YFSETQ. V was trimmed by 0 bases and J by 3 bases, leaving 9 bases between them. The CDR3, as DNA: TGCGCCAGCAGCTTGGGGGAGCGGTACTATGGCTACACCTTC. Translated, it gives CASSLGERYYGYTF.

The rearrangement uses TRBV10-3 and TRBJ1-6; 8 bases are a match to TRBD1. Germline CDR1 reads ENHRY; CDR2 reads SYGVKD. This CDR3 has 19 amino acids. With 3 bases clipped from V and 2 bases from J, the junction kept 12 bases outside the gene matches. The DNA for the CDR3 is TGTGCCATCAGTGAAGTCCGCAGGGGGCGTAGTACCTATAATTCACCCCTCCACTTT. Its protein product is CAISEVRRGRSTYNSPLHF.

The rearrangement uses TRBV5-1 and TRBJ2-5; possibly TRBD1 for D (6 bases). Germline lookup yields CDR1 SGHRS and CDR2 YFSETQ. CDR3 size: 16 residues. Trimming pared 2 bases from V and 0 bases from J, leaving 14 bases between. For the CDR3, the DNA is TGCGCCAGCAGCTTTACAGGGTTGGCGGACCAAGAGACCCAGTACTTC. This sequence encodes CASSFTGLADQETQYF.

DNA for the CDR3: TGTGCCGGAAACAGGGAACCGCATGGCTACACCTTC. Protein sequence: CAGNREPHGYTF. The chain links TRBV7-2 to TRBJ1-2; perhaps TRBD1 as D (6 bases). The CDR3 loop spans 12 amino acids. The V and J ends lost 11 bases and 6 bases respectively, with 16 bases between them. The germline CDR1 and CDR2 sequences are SGHTA and FQGNSA.

The chain employs TRBV20-1 and TRBJ2-3; 7 bases agree with TRBD1. V shed 3 bases, J shed 5 bases, and the junction held 11 bases outside the gene matches. CDR1 DFQATT and CDR2 SNEGSKA come from the germline V gene (reference sequence). The CDR3 is made up of 15 amino acids. CDR3: CSASAVGAGGDTQYF. As DNA, the CDR3 is TGCAGTGCTAGTGCAGTAGGAGCAGGGGGAGATACGCAGTATTTT.

The chain links TRBV28 to TRBJ1-2; perhaps TRBD1 as D (5 bases). Germline-derived CDR1 and CDR2 are MDHEN and SYDVKM. V lost 6 bases to trimming and J lost 5 bases, with 16 bases between them. The CDR3 extends over 14 amino acids. CDR3 nucleotide sequence: TGTGCCAGCAGCCCCGGGGGGACGGAATATGGCTACACCTTC. Protein: CASSPGGTEYGYTF.

The rearrangement links TRBV18 to TRBJ1-1; no clear D gene. Per the germline V gene, CDR1 is KGHSH and CDR2 is LQKENI. The CDR3 extends over 16 amino acids. Trimming shortened V by 2 bases and J by 1 base, and 14 bases separated the two germline ends. In DNA form, the CDR3 reads TGTGCCAGCTCACCAGTCCAGCGGCCCCGGAACACTGAAGCTTTCTTT. Translated: CASSPVQRPRNTEAFF.

In DNA form, the CDR3 reads TGTGCCAGCTCACCCCAGGGGGCCAACAATGAGCAGTTCTTC. It translates to CASSPQGANNEQFF. V and J are TRBV18 and TRBJ2-1, with 8 bases identical to TRBD1. With V trimmed by 3 bases and J by 5 bases, 3 bases remained unmatched. Germline CDR1 is KGHSH and CDR2 is LQKENI. The CDR3 contains 14 residues. Using reference TRBV18 and TRBJ2-1 for the parts outside the CDR3, the full variable domain is NAGVMQNPRHLVRRRGQEARLRCSPMKGHSHVYWYRQLPEEGLKFMVYLQKENIIDESGMPKERFSAEFPKEGPSILRIQQVVRGDSAAYFCASSPQGANNEQFFGPGTRLTVL.

V is TRBV6-5 and J is TRBJ2-7; D might be TRBD2 (5 bases). V dropped 5 bases and J dropped 5 bases, with 19 bases sitting between them. Germline assignment: CDR1 MNHEY and CDR2 SVGAGI. The CDR3 consists of 15 residues. The chain's CDR3 is CASSRTAAGGNEQYV. In nucleotides, the CDR3 is TGTGCCAGCAGTCGGACGGCCGCCGGAGGTAACGAGCAGTACGTC.

The count of this clone is one. V and J are TRBV7-9 and TRBJ1-2; D is undetermined. Germline V CDR1 and CDR2: SEHNR, FQNEAQ (reference sequence). With 2 bases removed from V and 3 bases from J, the gap between germline ends came to 13 bases. This CDR3 region has 15 residues. The CDR3 is CASSLFSPADYGYTF. The CDR3 bases are TGTGCCAGCAGCTTATTTAGCCCGGCGGACTATGGCTACACCTTC.

The chain employs TRBV6-6 and TRBJ1-2; D not certain. V was pared by 5 bases and J by 7 bases, with 26 bases between. CDR1 is MNHNY, CDR2 SVGAGI, per germline (reference sequence). The length of the CDR3 is 17 residues. CDR3 residues: CASSPRGVGRDLSGYTF. The CDR3 region has the DNA TGTGCCAGCAGTCCCCGAGGAGTAGGGAGGGATCTATCTGGCTACACCTTC.

The V gene is TRBV5-1, the J gene TRBJ2-2; a weak D match, TRBD2 (5 bases). Looked up from germline, CDR1 is SGHRS and CDR2 is YFSETQ. The V end lost 0 bases, the J end lost 5 bases, and 11 bases lay between the germline ends. The CDR3 sequence is 15 residues long. In DNA form, the CDR3 reads TGCGCCAGCAGCTTGGGGGCGACTAATACCGGGGAGCTGTTTTTT. Protein sequence: CASSLGATNTGELFF. Full variable domain (rest looked up from reference TRBV5-1 and TRBJ2-2): KAGVTQTPRYLIKTRGQQVTLSCSPISGHRSVSWYQQTPGQGLQFLFEYFSETQRNKGNFPGRFSGRQFSNSRSEMNVSTLELGDSALYLCASSLGATNTGELFFGEGSRLTVL.